The table lists the clone carrying this TCR beta chain with a count of one. Grouping used clinical history reported by participants in a survey and questionnaire. The data are from a study of blood T cell repertoires in COVID-19. For the study at large: Samples came from the United States, Italy and Spain, spanning acute and convalescent COVID-19.

CDR1 SEHNR and CDR2 FQNEAQ come from the germline V gene (reference sequence). The CDR3 loop spans 15 amino acids. V gave up 4 bases and J gave up 1 base, with 13 bases separating them. Produced via immunoSEQ multiplex PCR; TCRdb's table is partial and in-frame only. Here the sample spans about 210,000 clones, 75% to 85% being singletons. This clonotype originated in a man aged 35 to 55 who had recovered from COVID-19. Sequenced input: PBMCs or T cells enriched from blood (not recorded which). The gene calls are TRBV7-9 and TRBJ1-1; D is possibly TRBD1 (5 bases). CDR3 DNA sequence: TGTGCCAGCAGCTCGGCAGGAGGGGCGAACACTGAAGCTTTCTTT. It is translated as CASSSAGGANTEAFF.